The 28 T cell receptor beta chains below all came from one sample that was sequenced in a study of T cell responses to AZD1222 COVID-19 vaccine. Some clones are missing from TCRdb's copy, which holds only in-frame ones; the method was immunoSEQ multiplex PCR. The sample includes about 110,000 clones, 88% of them seen just once. The input for sequencing was peripheral blood, taken on day 0 of MenACWY control vaccination. The receptors come from an adult in good health.

V gene TRBV28 combines with J gene TRBJ2-7; unclear D gene. CDR1 is MDHEN and CDR2 is SYDVKM in the germline V gene. The CDR3 is 12 amino acids. The V gene lost 5 bases and the J gene lost 0 bases, with 5 bases spanning the gap. This CDR3 is CASSPSSYEQYF. In nucleotides, the CDR3 is TGTGCCAGCAGTCCGAGCTCCTACGAGCAGTACTTC.

The chain links TRBV3-1 (or the pseudogene TRBV3-2) to TRBJ2-3; no definite D call. Germline CDR1 is LGHDT and CDR2 is YNNKEL (reference sequence). Trimming left V 4 bases short and J 3 bases short, with 17 bases between. The length of the CDR3 is 16 residues. DNA for the CDR3: TGTGCCAGCAGCCCACCTAGGCTCGGGTGGACAGATACGCAGTATTTT. Translated: CASSPPRLGWTDTQYF.

This clone appeared once. This sequence joins TRBV5-1 and TRBJ2-2; D possibly corresponds to TRBD2 (7 bases). Trimming pared 1 base from V and 4 bases from J, leaving 17 bases between. CDR1 SGHRS and CDR2 YFSETQ come from the germline V gene. The CDR3 length is 17 residues. DNA for the CDR3: TGCGCCAGCAGCTTGAGGGGGGGCCTAGCGGTCACCGGGGAGCTGTTTTTT. Translated: CASSLRGGLAVTGELFF.

This clone has more than one count but fewer than ten. CDR3 bases: TGTGCCAGCTCACCTCAACACCGCACCGGGGAGCTGTTTTTT. As protein: CASSPQHRTGELFF. The gene calls are TRBV18 and TRBJ2-2, with D uncertain. This CDR3 is 14 amino acids long. Trimming removed 3 bases from V and 4 bases from J, with 9 bases in between. Germline CDR1 and CDR2: KGHSH and LQKENI.

The CDR3 region has the DNA TGTGCCAGCAGTCCCTGGACCGGCTTGGGTACGCAGTATTTT. This encodes CASSPWTGLGTQYF. This rearrangement joins TRBV6-2 or TRBV6-3 to TRBJ2-3; D ambiguous. Germline loops: CDR1 MNHEY, CDR2 SVGEGT. V lost 5 bases, J lost 8 bases, and 17 bases lay in between. The CDR3 covers 14 residues.

The CDR3 loop is CASSPSGALKDGYTF. The CDR3 nucleotides are TGTGCCAGCAGCCCCTCCGGGGCGCTAAAGGATGGCTACACCTTC. The chain employs TRBV7-3 and TRBJ1-2; TRBD1 might be the D (5 bases). The V and J ends lost 5 bases and 6 bases respectively, with 19 bases between them. CDR1 and CDR2 from the germline V gene are SGHTA and FQGTGA. This CDR3 is built from 15 residues.

The genes are TRBV7-3 and TRBJ1-6; D unclear. CDR3 length: 14 residues. Germline values: CDR1 SGHTA, CDR2 FQGTGA. Between the trimmed V and J ends, which lost 5 bases and 9 bases, there was a span of 14 bases. This CDR3 is CASSLGLNGSPLHF. CDR3 DNA sequence: TGTGCCAGCAGCCTGGGCCTGAACGGTTCACCCCTCCACTTT.

The rearrangement links TRBV6-1 to TRBJ1-2; a weak D match, TRBD1 (5 bases). CDR3 length equals 13 residues. V was cut by 3 bases and J by 4 bases, with 9 bases left in between. CDR1 is MNHNS, CDR2 SASEGT, per germline. This CDR3 is CASSDGTIYGYTF. The CDR3 nucleotides are TGTGCCAGCAGTGACGGGACGATCTATGGCTACACCTTC.

This CDR3 reads CASSYGTGSRNEKLFF. CDR3 sequence (DNA): TGCGCCAGCAGCTATGGGACAGGCTCTCGGAATGAAAAACTGTTTTTT. V usage is TRBV5-1 and J usage is TRBJ1-4; 8 bases align to TRBD1. The J segment lost 5 bases and the V segment lost 3 bases, leaving 9 bases of the junction unmatched. This CDR3 is built from 16 residues. Germline V lookup: CDR1 SGHRS, CDR2 YFSETQ. The full variable domain, its missing parts supplied by reference TRBV5-1 and TRBJ1-4, is KAGVTQTPRYLIKTRGQQVTLSCSPISGHRSVSWYQQTPGQGLQFLFEYFSETQRNKGNFPGRFSGRQFSNSRSEMNVSTLELGDSALYLCASSYGTGSRNEKLFFGSGTQLSVL.

The chain employs TRBV9 and TRBJ2-2; 7 bases are a match to TRBD1. The CDR3 runs to 15 residues. Per the germline V gene, CDR1 is SGDLS and CDR2 is YYNGEE. J gave up 6 bases and V 3 bases, and 8 bases lay outside the gene matches. CDR3 sequence (DNA): TGTGCCAGCAGCGCAAGACAGGGTAGTGCCGGGGAGCTGTTTTTT. Translating gives CASSARQGSAGELFF.

This chain joins TRBV3-1 (or the pseudogene TRBV3-2) and TRBJ2-3, with D possibly matching TRBD2 (5 bases). Germline V CDR1 and CDR2: LGHDT, YNNKEL (reference sequence). Trimming removed 0 bases from V and 0 bases from J, with 10 bases in between. This CDR3 is 16 amino acids long. The DNA of the CDR3 is TGTGCCAGCAGCCAAGACGCGGGTTCTAGCACAGATACGCAGTATTTT. Protein: CASSQDAGSSTDTQYF.

The V and J genes are TRBV2 and TRBJ1-1, with 8 bases lining up with TRBD1. The CDR3 contains 17 residues. Germline CDR1 SNHLY, CDR2 FYNNEI. V shed 7 bases and J 1 base; nucleotides not matched to a gene: 14. This chain's CDR3 is CASTSRPGQGWNTEAFF. The DNA of the CDR3 is TGTGCCAGCACTTCCCGCCCTGGACAGGGTTGGAACACTGAAGCTTTCTTT.

V is TRBV4-1 and J is TRBJ1-6; TRBD1 agrees at 12 bases. The CDR3 sequence is 18 residues long. The J segment lost 6 bases and the V segment lost 4 bases, leaving 10 bases of the junction unmatched. The germline CDR1 and CDR2 sequences are MGHRA and YSYEKL. This CDR3 is CASSRGTGGGRGNSPLHF. The CDR3 bases are TGCGCCAGCAGCCGTGGGACAGGGGGCGGAAGAGGTAATTCACCCCTCCACTTT.

The chain has TRBV7-9 and TRBJ1-1; tentative D call: TRBD1 (6 bases). The V and J ends lost 3 bases and 1 base respectively, with 9 bases between them. The CDR3 contains 14 residues. Germline loops: CDR1 SEHNR, CDR2 FQNEAQ (reference sequence). The CDR3 here is CASSFGTTNTEAFF. Here the CDR3 DNA reads TGTGCCAGCAGCTTCGGGACAACGAACACTGAAGCTTTCTTT.

For this clone: The germline gene is not matched at one end of the junction; a read error may be the cause. The V call is TRBV25-1, the J call TRBJ1-3; weak D call: TRBD1 (5 bases). CDR1 is MGHDK, CDR2 SYGVNS, per germline. The CDR3 sequence is 12 residues long. In nucleotides, the CDR3 is TGTGCCAGCAGCCAAAAAGGGACCCCGGGGGATTTT. Residues: CASSQKGTPGDF. The full variable domain, rest sourced from reference TRBV25-1 and TRBJ1-3, is EADIYQTPRYLVIGTGKKITLECSQTMGHDKMYWYQQDPGMELHLIHYSYGVNSTEKGDLSSESTVSRIRTEHFPLTLESARPSHTSQYLCASSQKGTPGDFGEGSWLTVV.

This rearrangement joins TRBV10-3 to TRBJ1-2; D may be TRBD1 (6 bases). CDR3 length: 14 amino acids. Trimming left V 6 bases short and J 1 base short, with 12 bases between. Germline lookup yields CDR1 ENHRY and CDR2 SYGVKD. Here the CDR3 DNA reads TGTGCCATCAGGGAGACAGGAGGTAACTATGGCTACACCTTC. The encoded protein is CAIRETGGNYGYTF.

The V and J genes are TRBV18 and TRBJ2-7; D possibly corresponds to TRBD1 (6 bases). Trimming took 4 bases from V and 3 from J, leaving 10 bases between them. The CDR3 consists of 13 residues. Per germline, CDR1 KGHSH and CDR2 LQKENI. This CDR3 reads CASSRGGDYEQYF. The DNA for the CDR3 is TGTGCCAGCTCACGAGGGGGAGACTACGAGCAGTACTTC.

The chain is built from TRBV10-3 and TRBJ2-5; 9 bases are shared with TRBD2. V was pared by 3 bases and J by 9 bases, with 11 bases of the junction left unmatched. The CDR3 totals 15 residues. The germline gives CDR1 ENHRY, CDR2 SYGVKD. This CDR3 reads CAISESGTSFGAQYF. The DNA for the CDR3 is TGTGCCATCAGTGAAAGTGGGACTAGCTTCGGGGCCCAGTACTTC.

This clone was seen only once. The chain couples TRBV7-9 to TRBJ2-7; D unclear. The CDR3 totals 18 residues. Germline loops: CDR1 SEHNR, CDR2 FQNEAQ (reference sequence). V lost 10 bases and J lost 3, with 31 bases in between. The CDR3 coding sequence is TGTGCCAAGCCCCCCCTCGAGCTCCCCGGTGGGTTTCACTACGAGCAGTACTTC. Its translation: CAKPPLELPGGFHYEQYF.

The chain employs TRBV29-1 and TRBJ2-5; D perhaps matches TRBD2 (6 bases). V was shortened by 4 bases and J by 5 bases, with 8 bases between the two germline ends. The germline V gene has CDR1 SQVTM and CDR2 ANQGSEA. The CDR3 totals 11 residues. The CDR3 is CSVAGSETQYF. The CDR3 nucleotides read TGCAGCGTTGCCGGGAGCGAGACCCAGTACTTC.

V gene TRBV5-1 combines with J gene TRBJ2-3; perhaps TRBD1 as D (5 bases). The CDR3 has 15 residues. Germline V gives CDR1 SGHRS, CDR2 YFSETQ. V lost 4 bases and J 4 bases, leaving 16 bases between the germline ends. DNA of the CDR3: TGCGCCAGCAGCCGGCAGGGTATGGATGCAGATACGCAGTATTTT. This codes for CASSRQGMDADTQYF.

V and J are TRBV28 and TRBJ1-6; maybe TRBD1 (5 bases). Trimming removed 5 bases at V and 9 bases at J, with 14 bases between. This CDR3 spans 14 amino acids. Germline lookup yields CDR1 MDHEN and CDR2 SYDVKM. The CDR3 reads CASSTRVKASPLHF. CDR3 DNA: TGTGCCAGCAGTACCAGGGTAAAAGCTTCACCCCTCCACTTT.

This rearrangement joins TRBV10-3 to TRBJ1-5, with D perhaps matching TRBD1 (6 bases). V lost 6 bases and J 3 bases, leaving 18 bases between the germline ends. Germline assignment: CDR1 ENHRY and CDR2 SYGVKD. The CDR3 length is 16 residues. CDR3 in DNA: TGTGCCATCAGCTTAGGGGTTGGGGGGCACAATCAGCCCCAGCATTTT. Its protein is CAISLGVGGHNQPQHF.

The rearrangement links TRBV9 to TRBJ2-2; 7 bases agree with TRBD1. This CDR3 region has 17 residues. The V gene end was trimmed by 1 base and the J gene end by 2 bases; junction bases not matched to a gene: 8. Germline assignment: CDR1 SGDLS and CDR2 YYNGEE. CDR3 in amino acids: CASSVPPGQLNTGELFF. The CDR3 nucleotides read TGTGCCAGCAGCGTACCCCCGGGACAGCTTAACACCGGGGAGCTGTTTTTT. Full variable domain (rest looked up from reference TRBV9 and TRBJ2-2): DSGVTQTPKHLITATGQRVTLRCSPRSGDLSVYWYQQSLDQGLQFLIQYYNGEERAKGNILERFSAQQFPDLHSELNLSSLELGDSALYFCASSVPPGQLNTGELFFGEGSRLTVL.

Here the CDR3 reads CASSFGSNQPQHF. For the CDR3, the DNA is TGTGCCAGCAGTTTTGGGTCCAATCAGCCCCAGCATTTT. The chain couples TRBV12-3 or TRBV12-4 to TRBJ1-5, with D uncertain. This CDR3 comprises 13 residues. Trimming removed 3 bases from V and 3 bases from J, with 6 bases in between.

This sequence joins TRBV9 and TRBJ2-5; TRBD2 aligns across 8 bases. After removal of 5 bases from V and 4 bases from J, the junction contained 13 bases not matched to a gene. This CDR3 spans 16 amino acids. Germline-derived CDR1 and CDR2 are SGDLS and YYNGEE. CDR3 sequence reads: CASSSGLSGGGETQYF. CDR3 DNA: TGTGCCAGCAGTAGTGGGTTGAGCGGGGGCGGAGAGACCCAGTACTTC.

The chain joins TRBV5-4 to TRBJ1-2; the match to TRBD1 covers 7 bases. CDR1 is SGHNT, CDR2 YYREEE, per germline (reference sequence). V trimming: 2 bases; J trimming: 1 base; junction bases outside the gene matches: 5. CDR3 length: 15 residues. The CDR3 reads CASSFGGTVNYGYTF. Written as DNA, the CDR3 is TGTGCCAGCAGCTTTGGGGGGACAGTTAACTATGGCTACACCTTC.

The V and J genes are TRBV27 and TRBJ2-2; maybe TRBD2 (6 bases). Germline CDR1 MNHEY, CDR2 SMNVEV (reference sequence). This CDR3 region has 15 residues. The V and J ends lost 4 bases and 5 bases respectively, with 14 bases between them. CDR3 protein: CASSSPQRGTGELFF. CDR3 sequence (DNA): TGTGCCAGCAGTTCCCCCCAACGGGGGACCGGGGAGCTGTTTTTT.